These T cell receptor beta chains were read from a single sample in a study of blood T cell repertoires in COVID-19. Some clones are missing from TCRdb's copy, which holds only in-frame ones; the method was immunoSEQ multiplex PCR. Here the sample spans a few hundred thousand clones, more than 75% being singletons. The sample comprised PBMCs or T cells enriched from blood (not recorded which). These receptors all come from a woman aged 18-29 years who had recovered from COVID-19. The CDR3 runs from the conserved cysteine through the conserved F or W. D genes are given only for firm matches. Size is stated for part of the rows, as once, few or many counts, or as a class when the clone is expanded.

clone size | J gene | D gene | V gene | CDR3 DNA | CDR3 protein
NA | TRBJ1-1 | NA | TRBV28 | TGTGCCAGCAGGCCCCTCGACAGATTCCCCCCCGAAGCTTTCTTT | CASRPLDRFPPEAFF
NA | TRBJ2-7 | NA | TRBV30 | TGTGCCTGGAGTTCCCAGTTCTACGAGCAGTACTTC | CAWSSQFYEQYF
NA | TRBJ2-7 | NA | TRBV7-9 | TGTGCCAGCAGCTTAGCAGAGGGTTTGGGGGAGCAGTACTTC | CASSLAEGLGEQYF
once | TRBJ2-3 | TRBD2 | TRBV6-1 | TGTGCCAGCAGTGGACAACTAGCGGGGTACACAGATACGCAGTATTTT | CASSGQLAGYTDTQYF
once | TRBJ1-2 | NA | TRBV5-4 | TGTGCCAGCAGCTTTGAGAGTGTCTACACCTTC | CASSFESVYTF
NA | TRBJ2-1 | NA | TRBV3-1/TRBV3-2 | TGTGCCAGCAGCCAAGACACGGTATCTCATGAGCAGTTCTTC | CASSQDTVSHEQFF
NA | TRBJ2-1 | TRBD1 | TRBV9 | TGTGCCAGCAGTCTAAGGGGACAGGGACACAATGAGCAGTTCTTC | CASSLRGQGHNEQFF
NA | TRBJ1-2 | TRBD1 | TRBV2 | TGTGCCAGCAGTTGGGACAGGGAACGGCTAGGCTATGGCTACACCTTC | CASSWDRERLGYGYTF
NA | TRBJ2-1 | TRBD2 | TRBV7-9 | TGTGCCAGCAGCTCGTTGGCGGGAGGGCACTACAATGAGCAGTTCTTC | CASSSLAGGHYNEQFF
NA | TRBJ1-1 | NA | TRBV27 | TGTGCCAGCAGTTCAAGACTTGGCAGGGTGGGCACTGAAGCTTTCTTT | CASSSRLGRVGTEAFF
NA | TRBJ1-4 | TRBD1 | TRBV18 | TGTGCCAGCTCACCATTCGGGACAGGAAATGAAAAACTGTTTTTT | CASSPFGTGNEKLFF
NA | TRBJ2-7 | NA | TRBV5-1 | TGCGCCAGCAGCCTTACAGGGAACGAGCAGTACTTC | CASSLTGNEQYF
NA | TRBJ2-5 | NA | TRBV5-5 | TGTGCCAGCAGCTTCTATAGTCAGGGAGGAGAGACCCAGTACTTC | CASSFYSQGGETQYF
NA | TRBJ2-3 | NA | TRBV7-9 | TGTGCCAGCAGCCTCGGGACAGATACGCAGTATTTT | CASSLGTDTQYF
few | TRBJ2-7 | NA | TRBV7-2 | TGTGCCAGCAGCTCCCCTAGGGGGGGCGGCCGATCCTACGAGCAGTACTTC | CASSSPRGGGRSYEQYF
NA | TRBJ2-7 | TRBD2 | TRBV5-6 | TGTGCCAGCAGCTTGATTAGCGGGGGGTCCCACGAGCAGTACTTC | CASSLISGGSHEQYF
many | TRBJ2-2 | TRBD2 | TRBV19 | TGTGCCTCTCACCAGCGGGGACGTCGGACCGGGGAGCTGTTTTTT | CASHQRGRRTGELFF
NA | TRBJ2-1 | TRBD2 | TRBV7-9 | TGTGCCAGCAGCTTCCCCGGGACTAGCGATGAGCAGTTCTTC | CASSFPGTSDEQFF
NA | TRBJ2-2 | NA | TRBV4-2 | TGTGCCAGCAGCCAAAAGAGTTTAGCGGTGAACACCGGGGAGCTGTTTTTT | CASSQKSLAVNTGELFF
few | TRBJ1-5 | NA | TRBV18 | TGTGCCAGCTCAGCAGGGAGGAGCAATCAGCCCCAGCATTTT | CASSAGRSNQPQHF
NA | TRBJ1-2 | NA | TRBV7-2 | TGTGCCAGCAGCTTCGGGGGGCAGGGATTCTATGGCTACACCTTC | CASSFGGQGFYGYTF
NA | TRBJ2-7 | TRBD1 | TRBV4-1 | TGCGCCAGCAGCCCATCAGGACAGGGGCTCTCCTACGAGCAGTACTTC | CASSPSGQGLSYEQYF
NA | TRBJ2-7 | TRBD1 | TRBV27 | TGTGCCAGCAGCACCCACGACAGGGGAGGAACCTACGAGCAGTACTTC | CASSTHDRGGTYEQYF
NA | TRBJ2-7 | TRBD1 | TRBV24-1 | TGTGCCACCAGTGATTCCGACGCCGGGGACAGCCCCTACGAGCAGTACTTC | CATSDSDAGDSPYEQYF
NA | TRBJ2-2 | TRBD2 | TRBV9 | TGTGCCAGCAGCGTAGGGACTAGCGGGGGGGCCAGCACCGGGGAGCTGTTTTTT | CASSVGTSGGASTGELFF
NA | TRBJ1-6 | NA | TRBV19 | TGTGCCAGTAGTATTGATCGGAATTCACCCCTCCACTTT | CASSIDRNSPLHF
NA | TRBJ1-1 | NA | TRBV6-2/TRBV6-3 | TGTGCCAGCAGTTCCGAGGGCCGGCAAGCTTTCTTT | CASSSEGRQAFF
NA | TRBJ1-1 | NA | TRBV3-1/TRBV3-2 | TGTGCCAGCAGCCTAGGGGTATTCACTGAAGCTTTCTTT | CASSLGVFTEAFF
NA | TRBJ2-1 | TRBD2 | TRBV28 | TGTGCCAGCAGCCCGGGGACTAGTTCCTACAATGAGCAGTTCTTC | CASSPGTSSYNEQFF
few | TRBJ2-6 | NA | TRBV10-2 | TGCGCCAGCAGTGACAGGGTTTCTGGGGCCAACGTCCTGACTTTC | CASSDRVSGANVLTF
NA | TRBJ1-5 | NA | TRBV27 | TGTGCCAGCAGTTTATCGTCAGGGAATATTCAGCCCCAGCATTTT | CASSLSSGNIQPQHF